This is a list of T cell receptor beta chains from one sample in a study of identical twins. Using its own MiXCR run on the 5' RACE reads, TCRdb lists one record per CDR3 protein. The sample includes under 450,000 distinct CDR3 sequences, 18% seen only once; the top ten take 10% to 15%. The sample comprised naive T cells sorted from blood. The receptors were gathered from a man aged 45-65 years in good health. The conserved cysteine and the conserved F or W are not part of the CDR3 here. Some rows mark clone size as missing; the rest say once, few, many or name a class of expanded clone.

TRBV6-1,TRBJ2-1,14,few,ASSELVYRSYNEQF
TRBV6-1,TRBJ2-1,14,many,ASSDKERLNYNEQF
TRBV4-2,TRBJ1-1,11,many,ASSQDGDAEAF
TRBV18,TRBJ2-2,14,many,ASSPFERISTGELF
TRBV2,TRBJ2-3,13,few,ASSGRPVRTDTQY
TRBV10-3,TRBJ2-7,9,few,AISVSGEQY
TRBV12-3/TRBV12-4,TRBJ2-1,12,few,ATEGAGGYNEQF
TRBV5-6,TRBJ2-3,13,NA,ASSLVSGRTDTQY
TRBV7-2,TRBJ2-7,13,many,ASSLASTISYEQY
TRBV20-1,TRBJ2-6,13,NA,SARRTVSGANVLT
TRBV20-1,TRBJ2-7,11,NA,SARDVRTNEQY
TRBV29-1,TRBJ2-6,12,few,SVASSSGANVLT
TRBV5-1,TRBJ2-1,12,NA,ASSLAGTGTEQF
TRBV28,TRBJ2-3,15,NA,ASSPRGLAGVSDTQY
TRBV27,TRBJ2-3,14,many,ASSSLLATITDTQY
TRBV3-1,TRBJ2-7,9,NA,ASSLIHEQY
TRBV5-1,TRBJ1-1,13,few,ASSLEESGYTEAF
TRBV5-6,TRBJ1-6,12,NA,ASSRGMDNSPLH
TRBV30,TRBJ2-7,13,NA,AWSAQGGIAYEQY
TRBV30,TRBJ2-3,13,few,AWSTGTTSTDTQY
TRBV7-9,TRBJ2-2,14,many,ASSLADRGISGELF
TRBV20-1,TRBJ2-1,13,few,SARSRAGGPVGRR
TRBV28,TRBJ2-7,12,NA,ASRLQDRAYEQY
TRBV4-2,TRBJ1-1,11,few,ASSKGQVGEAF
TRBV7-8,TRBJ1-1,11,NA,ASSLYLNTEAF
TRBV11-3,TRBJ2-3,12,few,ASSFGMDTDTQY
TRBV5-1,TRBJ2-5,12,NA,ASMRGEYQETQY
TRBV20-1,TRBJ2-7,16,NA,SARDLGLAVLSSYEQY
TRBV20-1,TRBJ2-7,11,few,SAREQRSYEQY
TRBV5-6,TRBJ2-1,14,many,ASSLVGTGASNEQF
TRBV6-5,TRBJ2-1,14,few,ASSYLLAGGLNEQF
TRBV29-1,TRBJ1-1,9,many,SVAFGTEAF
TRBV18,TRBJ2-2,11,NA,ASSPLFTGELF
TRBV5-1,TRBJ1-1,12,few,ASSLDELSFEAF
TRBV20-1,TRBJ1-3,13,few,SARDGALSGNTIY
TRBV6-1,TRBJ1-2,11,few,ASSLRGQGTYT
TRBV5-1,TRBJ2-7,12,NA,ASSLRERTYEQY
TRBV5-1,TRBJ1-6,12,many,ASSLDRAHSPLH
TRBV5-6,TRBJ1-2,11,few,ASSYGTVGFYT
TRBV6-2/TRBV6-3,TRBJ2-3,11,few,ASSSWAADTQY
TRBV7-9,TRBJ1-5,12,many,ASSLAAGAQPQH
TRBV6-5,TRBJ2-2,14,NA,ASSYSGTGRPGELF
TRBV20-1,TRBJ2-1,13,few,SASGLAGAPHEQF
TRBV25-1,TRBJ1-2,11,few,ASSGGPIYGYT
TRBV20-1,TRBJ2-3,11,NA,SARALGADTQY
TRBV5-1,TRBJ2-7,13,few,ASSLGRGRKYEQY
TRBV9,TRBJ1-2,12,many,ASSVAYEGHGYT
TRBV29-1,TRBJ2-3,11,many,SVRMIFTDTQY
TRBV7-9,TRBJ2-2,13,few,ASSYPSGSTGELF
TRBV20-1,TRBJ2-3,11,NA,SASRQITDTQY
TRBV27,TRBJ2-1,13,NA,ASSLSPNTYNEQF
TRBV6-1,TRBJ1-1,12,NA,ASSPGRLGTEAF
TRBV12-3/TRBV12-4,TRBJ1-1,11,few,ASSLGQGLVAF